The rows below give T cell receptor beta chains drawn from one sample of a study of a mutant IDH1 vaccine in newly diagnosed glioma. TCRdb's copy holds only in-frame clones and misses some; the assay was immunoSEQ multiplex PCR. The profile shows about 54,000 clones, around 84% of them singletons. These TCRs are of unknown antigen specificity. The specimen comprised PBMCs, sampled from a glioma patient whose treatment included an IDH1 peptide vaccine. The source of these receptors is a woman aged 18 to 35 with glioma. CDR3s include the opening cysteine and the closing phenylalanine or tryptophan. The D gene is left open where the match is weak. Rows give clone size only sometimes, using once, few, many, or a class for an expanded clone.

v_call,j_call,clone_size,d_call,cdr3_nt,cdr3_aa
TRBV4-1,TRBJ2-3,.,.,TGCGCCAGCAGCCAAGATTTATGGGGGACGCAGTATTTT,CASSQDLWGTQYF
TRBV10-3,TRBJ2-3,.,TRBD2,TGTGCCATCAGTGAGTCACCTAGCGGGAGCACAGATACGCAGTATTTT,CAISESPSGSTDTQYF
TRBV6-1,TRBJ2-7,.,TRBD2,TGTGCCAGCAGCCCACGGGGGGAGATCTACGAGCAGTACTTC,CASSPRGEIYEQYF
TRBV25-1,TRBJ2-3,.,TRBD2,TGTGCCAGCAGTGGCCCCCGGGCGGGGGAAAGCACAGATACGCAGTATTTT,CASSGPRAGESTDTQYF
TRBV6-1,TRBJ1-5,.,TRBD1,TGTGCCAGCAGTGAAACAGGGGATAGCAATCAGCCCCAGCATTTT,CASSETGDSNQPQHF
TRBV19,TRBJ2-6,.,TRBD1,TGTGCCAGTAGTGGACAGGGTCCGGGGGCCAACGTCCTGACTTTC,CASSGQGPGANVLTF
TRBV30,TRBJ2-1,.,.,TGTGCCTGGAGTAGGACATCCAACAATGAGCAGTTCTTC,CAWSRTSNNEQFF
TRBV11-2,TRBJ2-7,.,.,TGTGCCAGCAGCTTAGAGGCTGGCAGCTCCTACGAGCAGTACTTC,CASSLEAGSSYEQYF
TRBV30,TRBJ1-1,few,TRBD1,TGTGCCTGGGACAGGGGGCTAGGGGACACTGAAGCTTTCTTT,CAWDRGLGDTEAFF
TRBV13,TRBJ2-7,.,.,TGTGCCAGCAGCTTAGGAGTGGGGGCCCTCTGGGAGCAGTACTTC,CASSLGVGALWEQYF
TRBV6-6,TRBJ2-3,.,.,TGTGCCAGCAGTTACTACGCAGGGTCCACAGATACGCAGTATTTT,CASSYYAGSTDTQYF
TRBV7-9,TRBJ2-5,.,.,TGTGCCAGCAGCCCTATCGGACAGACCCAAGAGACCCAGTACTTC,CASSPIGQTQETQYF
TRBV7-9,TRBJ2-3,.,.,TGTGCCAGCAGCCCCGCCGGGTTAGATACGCAGTATTTT,CASSPAGLDTQYF
TRBV29-1,TRBJ2-7,.,.,TGCAGCGTTGAGGGGAGCGTTCATAGCTCCTACGAGCAGTACTTC,CSVEGSVHSSYEQYF
TRBV7-9,TRBJ2-6,.,.,TGTGCCAGCAGCCTACTGGGGCCCCCCTCTGGGGCCAACGTCCTGACTTTC,CASSLLGPPSGANVLTF
TRBV7-3,TRBJ2-5,.,.,TGTGCCAGCAGCTCCAGCGGGCGCAACGAAGAGACCCAGTACTTC,CASSSSGRNEETQYF
TRBV5-6,TRBJ2-7,.,TRBD2,TGTGCCAGCAGCTTGTCGCCGGGACTAGCGGGAGGGGACGAGCAGTACTTC,CASSLSPGLAGGDEQYF
TRBV5-4,TRBJ2-1,few,.,TGTGCCAGCAGCTTGGGCTCGAGAGGGGTCAGTGAGCAGTTCTTC,CASSLGSRGVSEQFF
TRBV5-4,TRBJ2-7,.,.,TGTGCCAGCAGCTGGATGGGGGCGGGCCGGGGGTACGAGCAGTACTTC,CASSWMGAGRGYEQYF
TRBV6-5,TRBJ2-7,.,.,TGTGCCAGCAGTTACTCCGGGGGTTCCTACGAGCAGTACTTC,CASSYSGGSYEQYF
TRBV9,TRBJ1-1,.,.,TGTGCCAGCAGCGTAGCTGAGGGATTCGACGGAACCAGAACGGGAACTGAAGCTTTCTTT,CASSVAEGFDGTRTGTEAFF
TRBV7-9,TRBJ2-5,.,.,TGTGCCAGCAGCTTAATCGTCCGGAGCGGAGAAGAGACCCAGTACTTC,CASSLIVRSGEETQYF
TRBV5-4,TRBJ1-2,.,.,TGTGCCAGCAGCTTGGTCGGGGGAAACTATGGCTACACCTTC,CASSLVGGNYGYTF
TRBV29-1,TRBJ2-1,.,.,TGCAGCGTAGGACTGTACAATGAGCAGTTCTTC,CSVGLYNEQFF
TRBV27,TRBJ1-5,few,.,TGTGCCAGCAGTTTATCCGGGGGTCAGCCCCAGCATTTT,CASSLSGGQPQHF
TRBV7-9,TRBJ2-7,.,.,TGTGCCAGCAGCTTAGCCCAGACAGGTCTGGGGGACGAGCAGTACTTC,CASSLAQTGLGDEQYF
TRBV5-8,TRBJ1-5,.,TRBD1,TGTGCCAGCAGCTCGCAGGGGGCATGGAATCAGCCCCAGCATTTT,CASSSQGAWNQPQHF
TRBV6-1,TRBJ2-1,.,TRBD1,TGTGCCAGCAGTGAAGGGACAGGGGCCTACAATGAGCAGTTCTTC,CASSEGTGAYNEQFF
TRBV19,TRBJ2-2,.,.,TGTGCCAGTAGTATCACAGGCGCGAACACCGGGGAGCTGTTTTTT,CASSITGANTGELFF
TRBV6-5,TRBJ2-2,.,TRBD2,TGTGCCAGCAGTTTAGGCGGGGGGGCCGCCGGGGAGCTGTTTTTT,CASSLGGGAAGELFF
TRBV6-4,TRBJ2-2,.,.,TGTGCCAGCAGTGGCTCAACCACCGGGGAGCTGTTTTTT,CASSGSTTGELFF
TRBV7-9,TRBJ1-4,.,.,TGTGCCAGCAGCTTAGATGATGAAAAACTGTTTTTT,CASSLDDEKLFF
TRBV7-9,TRBJ1-1,.,TRBD1,TGTGCCAGTCTCTGGGCAGGGGGTTCGAACACTGAAGCTTTCTTT,CASLWAGGSNTEAFF
TRBV7-2,TRBJ1-1,.,TRBD1,TGTGCCAGCAGCTTACGAGGGGGCGGTGAAGCTTTCTTT,CASSLRGGGEAFF
TRBV7-6,TRBJ2-7,.,TRBD2,TGTGCCAGCAGCAGGACTAGCGGGAGAGTAACCTACGAGCAGTACTTC,CASSRTSGRVTYEQYF
TRBV7-2,TRBJ1-1,.,.,TGTGCCAGCAGCTTAGTCCCAGTAACGAACACTGAAGCTTTCTTT,CASSLVPVTNTEAFF
TRBV10-3,TRBJ2-5,.,.,TGTGCCACTCAGGGACGGATCCAAGAGACCCAGTACTTC,CATQGRIQETQYF
TRBV4-1,TRBJ2-7,.,TRBD2,TGCGCCAGCAGCCAAGGCGTCGGGAGGGAGTACGAGCAGTACTTC,CASSQGVGREYEQYF
TRBV6-5,TRBJ2-2,.,TRBD2,TGTGCCAGCAGTCCTAGCGGGGGGAACACCGGGGAGCTGTTTTTT,CASSPSGGNTGELFF
TRBV5-6,TRBJ1-4,.,.,TGTGCCAGCAGCTTGGAACTGGGGCCTAATGAAAAACTGTTTTTT,CASSLELGPNEKLFF
TRBV19,TRBJ2-7,.,.,TGTGCCAGTAGTAAAGGGGGAAAATCGCAGTACTTC,CASSKGGKSQYF
TRBV7-2,TRBJ2-2,.,TRBD1,TGTGCCAGCAGCTTTGACAGGGGGCCCGGGGAGCTGTTTTTT,CASSFDRGPGELFF
TRBV7-9,TRBJ2-5,.,TRBD2,TGTGCCAGCAGGGGGACTAGCGGGAGAGGTCGCCAAGAGACCCAGTACTTC,CASRGTSGRGRQETQYF
TRBV11-1,TRBJ2-7,.,TRBD2,TGTGCCAGCAGTCATGGAGGTAGCGGGAGGGCCGATAGTTACGAGCAGTACTTC,CASSHGGSGRADSYEQYF
TRBV27,TRBJ1-2,.,TRBD1,TGTGCCAGCAGTTCATCTCCGGCGACAGGGGGCCCTAAGGGCGACTATGGCTACACCTTC,CASSSSPATGGPKGDYGYTF
TRBV14,TRBJ1-3,.,TRBD1,TGTGCCAGCAGCCGAGGGACAGACGGAAACACCATATATTTT,CASSRGTDGNTIYF
TRBV2,TRBJ1-5,.,.,TGTGCCAGCATCGAAGAAGGGACCAATCAGCCCCAGCATTTT,CASIEEGTNQPQHF
TRBV5-4,TRBJ2-1,.,.,TGTGCCAGCACCCTTCGCGGGGGCCCTATAGATGAGCAGTTCTTC,CASTLRGGPIDEQFF
TRBV7-2,TRBJ1-2,once,TRBD1,TGTGCCAGCAGCTTAGTAGGAACCGGGACAGGGTTGCGCTACACCTTC,CASSLVGTGTGLRYTF
TRBV6-5,TRBJ1-4,.,.,TGTGCCAGCAGTTACAGGGAAAAACTGTTTTTT,CASSYREKLFF
TRBV19,TRBJ2-1,few,.,TGTGCCAGTAGTATAGGTCACCTGAATGAGCAGTTCTTC,CASSIGHLNEQFF
TRBV5-1,TRBJ2-1,.,.,TGCGCCAGCAGCTCCCGGGACTTTAACAATGAGCAGTTCTTC,CASSSRDFNNEQFF
TRBV11-3,TRBJ2-7,.,TRBD2,TGTGCCAGCAGACGTAGCGGGACCTACGAGCAGTACTTC,CASRRSGTYEQYF
TRBV9,TRBJ1-1,.,TRBD1,TGTGCCAGCAGCGTTAGACAGGGGGTCGGCGCTGAAGCTTTCTTT,CASSVRQGVGAEAFF